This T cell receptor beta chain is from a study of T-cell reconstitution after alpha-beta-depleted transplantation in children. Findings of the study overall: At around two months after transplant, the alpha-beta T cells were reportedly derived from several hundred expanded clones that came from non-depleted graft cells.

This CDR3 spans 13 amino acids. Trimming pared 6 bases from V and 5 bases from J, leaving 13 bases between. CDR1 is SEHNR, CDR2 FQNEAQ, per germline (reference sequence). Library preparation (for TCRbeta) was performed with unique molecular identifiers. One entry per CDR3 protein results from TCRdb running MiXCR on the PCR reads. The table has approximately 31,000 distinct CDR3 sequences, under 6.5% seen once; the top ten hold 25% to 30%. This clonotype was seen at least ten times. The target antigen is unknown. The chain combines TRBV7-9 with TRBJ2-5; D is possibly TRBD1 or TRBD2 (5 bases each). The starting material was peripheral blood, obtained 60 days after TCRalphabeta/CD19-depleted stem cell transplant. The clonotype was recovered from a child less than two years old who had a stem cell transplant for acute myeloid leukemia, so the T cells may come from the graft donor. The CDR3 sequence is CASRRRDVETQYF. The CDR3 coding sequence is TGTGCCAGCAGAAGACGGGACGTCGAGACCCAGTACTTC. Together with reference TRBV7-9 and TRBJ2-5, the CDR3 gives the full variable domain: DTGVSQNPRHKITKRGQNVTFRCDPISEHNRLYWYRQTLGQGPEFLTYFQNEAQLEKSRLLSDRFSAERPKGSFSTLEIQRTEQGDSAMYLCASRRRDVETQYFGPGTRLLVL.